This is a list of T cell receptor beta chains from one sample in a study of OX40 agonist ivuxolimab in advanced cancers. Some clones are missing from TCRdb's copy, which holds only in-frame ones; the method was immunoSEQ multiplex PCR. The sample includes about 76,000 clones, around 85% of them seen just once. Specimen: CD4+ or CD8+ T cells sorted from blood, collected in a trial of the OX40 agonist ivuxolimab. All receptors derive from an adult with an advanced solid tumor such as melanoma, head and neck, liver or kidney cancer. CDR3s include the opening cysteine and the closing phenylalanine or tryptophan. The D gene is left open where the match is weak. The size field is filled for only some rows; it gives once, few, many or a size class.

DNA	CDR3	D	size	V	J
TGTGCCAGCAGCGCCCTGTGGAACACTGAAGCTTTCTTT	CASSALWNTEAFF	-	once	TRBV9	TRBJ1-1
TGTGCCAGCAGTTTAATTGGAGTTTGGTATGGCTACACCTTC	CASSLIGVWYGYTF	-	-	TRBV28	TRBJ1-2
TGTGCCAGCTCACCACCGGGGACAGCGAGCTCCTATAATTCACCCCTCCACTTT	CASSPPGTASSYNSPLHF	TRBD1	-	TRBV18	TRBJ1-6
TGTGCCAGCGCGGACAGGGGGGCCACAGATACGCAGTATTTT	CASADRGATDTQYF	TRBD1	once	TRBV19	TRBJ2-3
TGTGCCAGCAGTCTAGGGGCAGATACGCAGTATTTT	CASSLGADTQYF	-	-	TRBV11-2	TRBJ2-3
TGCGCCAGCAGCTTTAAGGGTGACTCCTACAATGAGCAGTTCTTC	CASSFKGDSYNEQFF	-	-	TRBV5-1	TRBJ2-1
TGTGCCTGGAGTGGGGGATTCGGAGATACGCAGTATTTT	CAWSGGFGDTQYF	-	-	TRBV30	TRBJ2-3
TGTGCCAGCAGTTCAAACAGGGGCGTTAATTCACCCCTCCACTTT	CASSSNRGVNSPLHF	TRBD1	-	TRBV2	TRBJ1-6
TGTGCCTGGAGCCATCTAGAATACAATGAGCAGTTCTTC	CAWSHLEYNEQFF	-	-	TRBV30	TRBJ2-1
TGTGCCAGCAGCCTCGGGACAGCAGCCCAAGAGACCCAGTACTTC	CASSLGTAAQETQYF	TRBD1	-	TRBV5-4	TRBJ2-5
TGTGCCAGCAGTTCCGGGACACCTCCTATCTATGGCTACACCTTC	CASSSGTPPIYGYTF	-	-	TRBV6-6	TRBJ1-2
TGTGCCAGCAGCTCCGAAGGGGGGGCGCGGTATGGCTACACCTTC	CASSSEGGARYGYTF	-	-	TRBV9	TRBJ1-2
TGTGCCAGCAGCTTAAACAGGGATAGCGAGCAGTACTTC	CASSLNRDSEQYF	-	-	TRBV7-3	TRBJ2-7
TGTGCCAGCAGCTTAATTAGGGCCACCGGGGAGCTGTTTTTT	CASSLIRATGELFF	-	-	TRBV7-2	TRBJ2-2
TGCGCCAGCAGCCCTCTAGCGGGAGGCCAAGAGACCCAGTACTTC	CASSPLAGGQETQYF	TRBD2	-	TRBV5-1	TRBJ2-5
TGTGCCAGCAGTTACGGTGGGACAGGGGGCTACGAGCAGTACTTC	CASSYGGTGGYEQYF	TRBD1	-	TRBV6-5	TRBJ2-7
TGTGCCAGTGGTGGTGGTCGGGATAATTCACCCCTCCACTTT	CASGGGRDNSPLHF	-	-	TRBV10-3	TRBJ1-6
TGTGCCAGCAGACAGGACAGGACCGAGCAGTACTTC	CASRQDRTEQYF	TRBD1	-	TRBV6-5	TRBJ2-7
TGTGCCAGCAGCTTGGTCAGGGTAGGAGGCTACACCTTC	CASSLVRVGGYTF	-	-	TRBV5-6	TRBJ1-2
TGTGCCAGCTCACCCGACAGGGCGAACTATGGCTACACCTTC	CASSPDRANYGYTF	TRBD1	-	TRBV18	TRBJ1-2
TGCGCCAGCAGCTTGCCAGGGGACGGAAACACCATATATTTT	CASSLPGDGNTIYF	-	-	TRBV5-1	TRBJ1-3
TGTGCCACAGGGAGGACAGGTCTAAGGGAAGCTTTCTTT	CATGRTGLREAFF	TRBD1	-	TRBV15	TRBJ1-1
TGCGCCAGCACCGGACAGCCGAACACTGAAGCTTTCTTT	CASTGQPNTEAFF	-	few	TRBV10-1	TRBJ1-1
TGCGCCAGCAGCCCCACCCGAGGCAGCCGAAATCAGCCCCAGCATTTT	CASSPTRGSRNQPQHF	-	-	TRBV4-1	TRBJ1-5
TGTGCCAGCAGCCTAGTTGTCAGTAACTATGGCTACACCTTC	CASSLVVSNYGYTF	-	-	TRBV7-9	TRBJ1-2
TGTGCCAGTAGTATCGGACAGCTCACCTCTGGAAACACCATATATTTT	CASSIGQLTSGNTIYF	-	-	TRBV19	TRBJ1-3
TGCAGCGTTGTCGCCTGGGGGGGCGCCGAGCAGTACTTC	CSVVAWGGAEQYF	-	few	TRBV29-1	TRBJ2-7
TGTGCCACTTCGGGGACGGGGAAGGGCTACGAGCAGTACTTC	CATSGTGKGYEQYF	-	-	TRBV19	TRBJ2-7
TGTGCCAGCAGTCAAATTCAGAGTTCAGGAAACACCATATATTTT	CASSQIQSSGNTIYF	-	-	TRBV28	TRBJ1-3
TGTGCCAGCAGCCCTGGGACAGTCAGAGAGTCTAACTATGGCTACACCTTC	CASSPGTVRESNYGYTF	TRBD1	-	TRBV7-2	TRBJ1-2
TGTGCCAGCAGCGTAGATGGGCACAAGGTAGATACGCAGTATTTT	CASSVDGHKVDTQYF	-	-	TRBV9	TRBJ2-3
TGTGCTAGCAGCTTCGGCGGAAACACCGGGGAGCTGTTTTTT	CASSFGGNTGELFF	-	-	TRBV7-7	TRBJ2-2
TGCGCCAGCAGTGAGTCTGGGGGGCAGTACTTC	CASSESGGQYF	-	-	TRBV10-2	TRBJ2-7
TGTGCCAGCTCGCCTAAACAGGGGCCTGTCTCTGGAAACACCATATATTTT	CASSPKQGPVSGNTIYF	TRBD1	-	TRBV18	TRBJ1-3
TGTGCCAGCAGCGTAGGTGGGGCAGCCAACTACAATGAGCAGTTCTTC	CASSVGGAANYNEQFF	-	-	TRBV9	TRBJ2-1
TGTGCCAGCAGTTTAGGGCAGCAAGAGACCCAGTACTTC	CASSLGQQETQYF	-	-	TRBV28	TRBJ2-5
TGTGCCAGCAGGACAGTTGGAAACACCATATATTTT	CASRTVGNTIYF	-	once	TRBV19	TRBJ1-3
TGTGCCAGCAGCTTAGGGCACAGCGACACCGGGGAGCTGTTTTTT	CASSLGHSDTGELFF	-	-	TRBV7-9	TRBJ2-2
TGCGCCAGCAGCCAAGGTGGTGTTGGCAATCAGCCCCAGCATTTT	CASSQGGVGNQPQHF	-	-	TRBV4-1	TRBJ1-5
TGTGCCAGCAGGGGACAGGGGGCGAGCACCGGGGAGCTGTTTTTT	CASRGQGASTGELFF	TRBD1	-	TRBV6-5	TRBJ2-2
TGTGCCAGCTTACGAGGGGACAGGGGGCGAAATGAGCAGTTCTTC	CASLRGDRGRNEQFF	TRBD1	-	TRBV2	TRBJ2-1
TGTGCCAGTAGTACGGACAGTGACACTGAAGCTTTCTTT	CASSTDSDTEAFF	-	few	TRBV19	TRBJ1-1
TGTGCCAGCAGCGTAGACTGGAGGGCTGGAAACACCATATATTTT	CASSVDWRAGNTIYF	-	-	TRBV7-2	TRBJ1-3
TGTGCCAGCAGCGGACAGGGTGGTTACAATGAGCAGTTCTTC	CASSGQGGYNEQFF	TRBD1	-	TRBV5-4	TRBJ2-1
TGTGCCAGCAGTTTATGGTTTGCGGGAGGCTCGAATGAGCAGTTCTTC	CASSLWFAGGSNEQFF	TRBD2	-	TRBV27	TRBJ2-1
TGCGCCAGCAGCCAAGATCCCCACGGGGGGTCTTCATTCTACAATGAGCAGTTCTTC	CASSQDPHGGSSFYNEQFF	TRBD2	-	TRBV4-3	TRBJ2-1
TGTGCCAGCAGCTTAGCTGGGACAGCGATTAATGAAAAACTGTTTTTT	CASSLAGTAINEKLFF	TRBD1	few	TRBV7-9	TRBJ1-4
TGTGCCAGCAGACCGAGCGGGGGCACCTACGAGCAGTACTTC	CASRPSGGTYEQYF	TRBD2	-	TRBV27	TRBJ2-7
TGTGCCAGCAGCCCTCCCGGTGCCGTTATCTCTGAAGCTTTCTTT	CASSPPGAVISEAFF	-	-	TRBV14	TRBJ1-1
TGTGCCAGCAGCGCATCGACAGGGGGATATGGCTACACCTTC	CASSASTGGYGYTF	TRBD1	once	TRBV9	TRBJ1-2
TGTGCCAGTAGCCGGGCGGGGGCCCGCGGAACAGATACGCAGTATTTT	CASSRAGARGTDTQYF	-	-	TRBV19	TRBJ2-3
TGTGCCAGCAGCGTAGGGGGACTAGCGGGGAAGGAAGAGACCCAGTACTTC	CASSVGGLAGKEETQYF	TRBD2	-	TRBV9	TRBJ2-5